Presented here are 10 T cell receptor beta chains from one specimen sequenced in a study of CD8 T cells in ankylosing spondylitis. The study, taken as a whole, reports: Ankylosing spondylitis blood appeared to be characterized by a TCR beta motif of roughly eight highly homologous variants.

TCRdb re-called the 5' RACE reads with MiXCR, one entry per CDR3 protein. The sample yields a few hundred thousand distinct CDR3 sequences, about 13% seen once. Their cognate antigens are unknown. The sequenced sample was blood, either unsorted or a sorted T cell fraction (not recorded which). The receptors were sampled from a male donor with ankylosing spondylitis.

The chain uses TRBV20-1 and TRBJ2-3; TRBD2 matches at 8 bases. V lost 3 bases to trimming and J lost 0 bases; unmatched junction nucleotides: 8. Germline loops: CDR1 DFQATT, CDR2 SNEGSKA (reference sequence). The CDR3 extends over 16 amino acids. Here the CDR3 reads CSASRREAASTDTQYF. Here the CDR3 DNA reads TGCAGTGCTAGTCGGCGGGAGGCCGCTAGCACAGATACGCAGTATTTT.

The genes are TRBV7-2 and TRBJ2-1, with TRBD2 identical over 13 bases. With V trimmed by 5 bases and J by 7 bases, 5 bases remained unmatched. Germline loops: CDR1 SGHTA, CDR2 FQGNSA. The CDR3 runs to 15 residues. Here the CDR3 DNA reads TGTGCCAGCAGCACGGGACTAGCGGGGAGGAATGAGCAGTTCTTC. It specifies CASSTGLAGRNEQFF. Together with reference TRBV7-2 and TRBJ2-1, the CDR3 gives the full variable domain: GAGVSQSPSNKVTEKGKDVELRCDPISGHTALYWYRQSLGQGLEFLIYFQGNSAPDKSGLPSDRFSAERTGGSVSTLTIQRTQQEDSAVYLCASSTGLAGRNEQFFGPGTRLTVL.

The CDR3: CASSTDPSMWAQHF. The DNA for the CDR3 is TGTGCCAGTAGTACGGACCCTTCGATGTGGGCCCAGCATTTT. V is TRBV19 and J is TRBJ1-5; D is ambiguous. CDR1 is LNHDA, CDR2 SQIVND, per germline (reference sequence). The CDR3 contains 14 residues. V was shortened by 4 bases and J by 11 bases, with 18 bases between the two germline ends.

V and J are TRBV18 and TRBJ2-3; 9 bases are a match to TRBD2. With 3 bases clipped from V and 7 bases from J, the junction kept 5 bases outside the gene matches. The length of the CDR3 is 14 residues. Germline V lookup: CDR1 KGHSH, CDR2 LQKENI. CDR3 nucleotide sequence: TGTGCCAGCTCACCGGGGCTAGCGGGGAATACGCAGTATTTT. Translation: CASSPGLAGNTQYF.

This chain joins TRBV4-1 and TRBJ2-3, with 9 bases that match TRBD2. Germline V gives CDR1 MGHRA, CDR2 YSYEKL. V shed 2 bases and J 6 bases; nucleotides not matched to a gene: 3. The CDR3 contains 14 residues. The CDR3 nucleotides are TGCGCCAGCAGCCAACCGACTAGCGGCGATACGCAGTATTTT. Translation gives CASSQPTSGDTQYF.

Only one count was recorded for this clonotype. The V and J genes are TRBV6-1 and TRBJ2-3, with no clear D. The length of the CDR3 is 14 residues. Germline V lookup: CDR1 MNHNS, CDR2 SASEGT. The V gene lost 6 bases and the J gene lost 1 base, with 11 bases spanning the gap. CDR3 coding DNA: TGTGCCAGCAGAGACCGGGTTGGCACAGATACGCAGTATTTT. Translation gives CASRDRVGTDTQYF.

This clonotype was found a few times. This chain joins TRBV30 and TRBJ2-7; 8 nucleotides agree with TRBD2. With V trimmed by 7 bases and J by 3 bases, 8 bases remained unmatched. Germline V gives CDR1 GTSNPN, CDR2 SVGIG (reference sequence). This CDR3 is built from 13 residues. DNA of the CDR3: TGTGCCTCCCTGCTAGCGGGCGGCTACGAGCAGTACTTC. It encodes CASLLAGGYEQYF.

This clonotype has ten or more counts. The V and J genes are TRBV12-3 or TRBV12-4 and TRBJ2-2; D unclear. CDR3 length: 16 residues. With 2 bases removed from V and 4 bases from J, the gap between germline ends came to 14 bases. The CDR3 DNA reads as TGTGCCAGCAGTTTACTCGTGGCAGACCTCACCGGGGAGCTGTTTTTT. It yields the protein CASSLLVADLTGELFF.

This rearrangement joins TRBV9 to TRBJ1-1; D gene unclear. Trimming shortened V by 3 bases and J by 3 bases, and 9 bases separated the two germline ends. The V gene's germline CDR1 is SGDLS and CDR2 YYNGEE. This CDR3 comprises 13 residues. CDR3 loop: CASSANSYTEAFF. CDR3 DNA: TGTGCCAGCAGCGCCAACAGTTACACTGAAGCTTTCTTT.

This clonotype was picked up a small number of times. The V call is TRBV5-1, the J call TRBJ1-1, with TRBD1 matching over 7 bases. V lost 4 bases, J lost 5 bases, and 11 bases stayed unmatched. Germline-derived CDR1 and CDR2 are SGHRS and YFSETQ. This CDR3 is 15 amino acids long. The CDR3 coding sequence is TGCGCCAGCAGCCGACCGCAGACAGGGATGACTGAAGCTTTCTTT. Residues: CASSRPQTGMTEAFF.